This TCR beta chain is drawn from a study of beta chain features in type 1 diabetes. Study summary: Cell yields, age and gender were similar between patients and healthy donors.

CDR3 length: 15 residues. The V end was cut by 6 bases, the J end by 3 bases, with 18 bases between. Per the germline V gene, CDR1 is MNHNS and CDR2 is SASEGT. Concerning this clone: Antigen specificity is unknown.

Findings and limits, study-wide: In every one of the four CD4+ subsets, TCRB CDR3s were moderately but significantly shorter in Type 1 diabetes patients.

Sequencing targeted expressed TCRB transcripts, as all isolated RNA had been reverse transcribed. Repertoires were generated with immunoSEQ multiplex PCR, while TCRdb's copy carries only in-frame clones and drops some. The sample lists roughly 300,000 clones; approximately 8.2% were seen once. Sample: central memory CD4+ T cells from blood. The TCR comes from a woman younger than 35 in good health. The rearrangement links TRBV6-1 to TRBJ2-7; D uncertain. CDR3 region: CASRPLKGSLYEQYF. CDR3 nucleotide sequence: TGTGCCAGCAGACCACTCAAGGGAAGTCTCTACGAGCAGTACTTC.